This TCR beta chain was documented in a study of T-cell reconstitution after alpha-beta-depleted transplantation in children. The germline CDR1 and CDR2 sequences are MGHRA and YSYEKL. The CDR3 is 17 residues long. J was trimmed by 0 bases and V by 4 bases; bases with no gene match: 6. Using unique molecular identifiers, the investigators prepared the TCRbeta library. TCRdb reprocessed the PCR reads with MiXCR, giving one entry per CDR3 protein. Of about 640,000 distinct CDR3 sequences listed, roughly 17% are singletons. This receptor was identified in a human donor who donated a stem cell graft to a child with acute myeloid leukemia. The J gene is TRBJ2-6, the V gene TRBV4-1; the match to TRBD1 covers 7 bases. The sample here was PBMCs from the stem cell graft donor, taken from the stem cell graft. The CDR3 nucleotides are TGCGCCAGCAGCCCTTCCGGGACAGCCTCTGGGGCCAACGTCCTGACTTTC. Protein sequence: CASSPSGTASGANVLTF.